Each of the 30 T cell receptor beta chains below was sequenced from the same sample in a study of blood T cell repertoires in COVID-19. Using immunoSEQ multiplex PCR, the repertoire was profiled, and TCRdb retains in-frame clones only, with some absent. This sample has over 200,000 clones; roughly 87% occur once, and the top ten carry 0.65% to 0.9%. The source material was peripheral blood. The receptors stem from a young woman with acute or convalescent COVID-19.

The chain employs TRBV7-8 and TRBJ2-5; D is perhaps TRBD2 (5 bases). Trimming took 1 base from V and 4 from J, leaving 13 bases between them. CDR3 length: 15 residues. Germline V gene data show CDR1 as SGHVS and CDR2 as FQNEAQ. CDR3 residues: CASSLGPGNAETQYF. CDR3 DNA sequence: TGTGCCAGCAGCTTAGGGCCGGGGAATGCAGAGACCCAGTACTTC. The complete variable domain, with remaining parts taken from reference TRBV7-8 and TRBJ2-5, reads GAGVSQSPRYKVAKRGQDVALRCDPISGHVSLFWYQQALGQGPEFLTYFQNEAQLDKSGLPSDRFFAERPEGSVSTLKIQRTQQEDSAVYLCASSLGPGNAETQYFGPGTRLLVL.

This clone was observed a few times. The V gene is TRBV5-1, the J gene TRBJ1-4, with D possibly matching TRBD1 (5 bases). Looked up from germline, CDR1 is SGHRS and CDR2 is YFSETQ. This CDR3 spans 15 amino acids. The V end lost 0 bases, the J end lost 8 bases, and 14 bases lay between the germline ends. In DNA, the CDR3 is TGCGCCAGCAGCTTGGATTCAGGGTTGAAGGAAAAACTGTTTTTT. Its translation is CASSLDSGLKEKLFF.

V usage is TRBV6-2 or TRBV6-3 and J usage is TRBJ2-7; 7 bases agree with TRBD2. The J segment lost 2 bases and the V segment lost 5 bases, leaving 3 bases of the junction unmatched. In germline, CDR1 is MNHEY, CDR2 SVGEGT. The CDR3 is 13 amino acids. The CDR3 DNA reads TGTGCCAGCAGTCCCGGGACTACCTACGAGCAGTACTTC. Translating gives CASSPGTTYEQYF.

This chain connects TRBV18 to TRBJ1-1, with TRBD1 matching over 7 bases. CDR3 length: 18 residues. CDR1 KGHSH and CDR2 LQKENI come from the germline V gene. J gave up 0 bases and V 3 bases, and 13 bases lay outside the gene matches. CDR3 sequence (DNA): TGTGCCAGCTCACCTCTGCCGGGACAGCAGAGAATGAACACTGAAGCTTTCTTT. Translating it yields CASSPLPGQQRMNTEAFF.

V and J are TRBV13 and TRBJ1-1, with D perhaps TRBD1 (5 bases). Germline V gene lookup returns CDR1 PRHDT and CDR2 FYEKMQ (reference sequence). The V end lost 5 bases, the J end lost 6 bases, and 16 bases lay between the germline ends. The CDR3 contains 14 residues. The CDR3 DNA reads as TGTGCCAGCAGCCTCGGTCGGGGGAGGGCTGAAGCTTTCTTT. It is translated as CASSLGRGRAEAFF.

The chain links TRBV11-2 to TRBJ1-4; D is perhaps TRBD1 (5 bases). This CDR3 spans 12 amino acids. CDR1 is SGHAT and CDR2 is FQNNGV in the germline V gene. V was shortened by 5 bases and J by 8 bases, with 9 bases between the two germline ends. The CDR3 protein is CASSQRTEKLFF. In nucleotides, the CDR3 is TGTGCCAGCAGCCAAAGGACAGAAAAACTGTTTTTT.

This sequence joins TRBV5-1 and TRBJ2-7; D perhaps matches TRBD1 (6 bases). The ends were cut back, 0 bases at V and 4 bases at J, with 11 bases in the middle. Germline CDR1 SGHRS, CDR2 YFSETQ. The CDR3 contains 14 residues. The CDR3 spells CASSLDRDLYEQYF. CDR3 DNA: TGCGCCAGCAGCTTGGACAGGGACCTTTACGAGCAGTACTTC.

This clone was detected ten times or more. The genes are TRBV9 and TRBJ2-7; D is possibly TRBD1 (6 bases). This CDR3 contains 14 residues. V was trimmed by 0 bases and J by 6 bases, leaving 13 bases between them. Per germline, CDR1 SGDLS and CDR2 YYNGEE. CDR3 region: CASSVESEQGEQYF. CDR3 DNA sequence: TGTGCCAGCAGCGTAGAGAGTGAACAGGGCGAGCAGTACTTC.

This chain uses TRBV4-2 with TRBJ1-5; D is ambiguous. V lost 1 base and J lost 5, with 6 bases in between. The CDR3 is 13 residues long. In germline, CDR1 is LGHNA, CDR2 YNFKEQ. As DNA, the CDR3 is TGTGCCAGCAGCCAAGGAGCGGATCAGCCCCAGCATTTT. Amino acid sequence: CASSQGADQPQHF.

This chain uses TRBV19 with TRBJ2-1, with TRBD1 matching over 8 bases. V was clipped by 5 bases and J by 9 bases; unmatched bases: 3. The CDR3 runs 12 residues. Germline V gene lookup returns CDR1 LNHDA and CDR2 SQIVND (reference sequence). The CDR3 region has the DNA TGTGCCAGTAGTTACAGGGGGAGTGAGCAGTTCTTC. Amino acid sequence: CASSYRGSEQFF.

V is TRBV2 and J is TRBJ2-3; TRBD2 agrees at 9 bases. Germline V gives CDR1 SNHLY, CDR2 FYNNEI. V shed 6 bases and J 5 bases; nucleotides not matched to a gene: 9. The CDR3 is made up of 15 amino acids. CDR3 in DNA: TGTGCCAGCAGAGATAGCGGGAGAGACGGAGATACGCAGTATTTT. Translating it yields CASRDSGRDGDTQYF.

This chain uses TRBV28 with TRBJ1-4; TRBD1 agrees at 8 bases. Germline lookup yields CDR1 MDHEN and CDR2 SYDVKM. The CDR3 sequence is 14 residues long. With 5 bases clipped from V and 7 bases from J, the junction kept 6 bases outside the gene matches. The DNA of the CDR3 is TGTGCCAGCAGTCCGACAGGGGTGGTTGAAAAACTGTTTTTT. Its protein product is CASSPTGVVEKLFF.

This chain connects TRBV24-1 to TRBJ2-1, with D possibly being TRBD1 (6 bases). V was cut by 5 bases and J by 9 bases, with 10 bases left in between. Looked up from germline, CDR1 is KGHDR and CDR2 is SFDVKD. This CDR3 is built from 12 residues. CDR3 nucleotides: TGTGCCACCAGTGGGTTAGGGGGTGAGCAGTTCTTC. Protein sequence: CATSGLGGEQFF.

The chain couples TRBV20-1 to TRBJ1-1, with a possible D match to TRBD1 (5 bases). Germline V lookup: CDR1 DFQATT, CDR2 SNEGSKA (reference sequence). The length of the CDR3 is 11 residues. Trimming removed 5 bases at V and 5 bases at J, with 9 bases between. This CDR3 reads CSALRQTEAFF. For the CDR3, the DNA is TGCAGTGCTCTCCGACAGACTGAAGCTTTCTTT.

The chain is built from TRBV7-2 and TRBJ2-4; TRBD2 agrees at 10 bases. J was trimmed by 6 bases and V by 8 bases; bases with no gene match: 13. The CDR3 spans 16 residues. The germline V gene has CDR1 SGHTA and CDR2 FQGNSA. CDR3 region: CASFSSGGRTTNIQYF. The CDR3 bases are TGTGCCAGCTTTTCTAGCGGGGGCCGGACGACAAACATTCAGTACTTC.

The V gene is TRBV19, the J gene TRBJ1-5, with TRBD1 identical over 12 bases. This CDR3 is built from 17 residues. Germline V gene data show CDR1 as LNHDA and CDR2 as SQIVND (reference sequence). V was clipped by 5 bases and J by 2 bases; unmatched bases: 7. The CDR3, as DNA: TGTGCCAGTAGTCGGGACAGGGGGCTAGGTGGCAATCAGCCCCAGCATTTT. As protein: CASSRDRGLGGNQPQHF.

This clone was detected a few times. The chain couples TRBV6-4 to TRBJ2-1, with TRBD2 identical over 8 bases. With 0 bases clipped from V and 8 bases from J, the junction kept 6 bases outside the gene matches. The CDR3 consists of 15 residues. Germline loops: CDR1 MRHNA, CDR2 SNTAGT. The CDR3 region is CASSDSNLAGDEQFF. CDR3 DNA: TGTGCCAGCAGTGACTCGAATCTAGCGGGCGATGAGCAGTTCTTC.

V usage is TRBV5-1 and J usage is TRBJ2-2; 11 positions match TRBD2. This CDR3 contains 17 residues. Germline CDR1 is SGHRS and CDR2 is YFSETQ. Trimming removed 4 bases from V and 2 bases from J; junction bases left unmatched: 7. The CDR3 DNA is TGCGCCAGCAGCCCCGGGACTAGCGGTTATAACACCGGGGAGCTGTTTTTT. Translated: CASSPGTSGYNTGELFF.

The gene calls are TRBV6-5 and TRBJ2-5; possibly TRBD1 for D (6 bases). Between the trimmed V and J ends, which lost 5 bases and 4 bases, there was a span of 17 bases. The CDR3 is made up of 15 amino acids. Germline V lookup: CDR1 MNHEY, CDR2 SVGAGI. CDR3 in amino acids: CASSMGAGAPETQYF. As DNA, the CDR3 is TGTGCCAGCAGTATGGGGGCAGGGGCGCCAGAGACCCAGTACTTC.

Remarks on this clone: Other DNA sequences in this specimen translate into the identical CDR3. This chain joins TRBV10-3 and TRBJ2-3, with D perhaps matching TRBD2 (6 bases). V was shortened by 0 bases and J by 5 bases, with 9 bases between the two germline ends. The CDR3 runs 14 residues. Germline CDR1 and CDR2: ENHRY and SYGVKD. The CDR3 DNA sequence: TGTGCCATCAGTGAGTCTACGGGAGTAGATACGCAGTATTTT. Protein: CAISESTGVDTQYF.

V gene TRBV12-5 combines with J gene TRBJ1-5; TRBD1 matches 7 bases. After removal of 6 bases from V and 3 bases from J, the junction contained 8 bases not matched to a gene. The CDR3 extends over 15 amino acids. Germline V gene lookup returns CDR1 LGHNT and CDR2 FRNRAP. Here the CDR3 DNA reads TGTGCTAGTGGACAACGACAGGGCCTCAATCAGCCCCAGCATTTT. It specifies CASGQRQGLNQPQHF.

V and J are TRBV5-1 and TRBJ2-1, with 11 bases identical to TRBD2. CDR3 length equals 15 residues. The junction had 2 bases not matched to a gene; V was cut back by 0 bases and J by 6 bases. Germline values: CDR1 SGHRS, CDR2 YFSETQ. The CDR3, as DNA: TGCGCCAGCAGCTTGGTAACTAGCGGGAGCAATGAGCAGTTCTTC. It specifies CASSLVTSGSNEQFF.

The chain recombines TRBV9 with TRBJ1-3; D is unresolved. This CDR3 has 15 residues. V was pared by 4 bases and J by 4 bases, with 15 bases between. Germline loops: CDR1 SGDLS, CDR2 YYNGEE. CDR3 nucleotide sequence: TGTGCCAGCAGCCCGGAAGGACGGAGGGGAAACACCATATATTTT. Amino acids: CASSPEGRRGNTIYF.

V is TRBV4-2 and J is TRBJ2-2; TRBD2 might be the D (5 bases). The CDR3 covers 13 residues. From germline, CDR1 is LGHNA and CDR2 YNFKEQ. V lost 1 base to trimming and J lost 6 bases, with 6 bases between them. CDR3 nucleotide sequence: TGTGCCAGCAGCCAAGTAGCGTCCGGGGAGCTGTTTTTT. Translating it yields CASSQVASGELFF.

V usage is TRBV5-4 and J usage is TRBJ2-7; D possibly corresponds to TRBD2 (5 bases). The germline V and J ends were trimmed by 4 bases and 4 bases, with 15 bases remaining between them. The CDR3 totals 14 residues. CDR1 is SGHNT, CDR2 YYREEE, per germline (reference sequence). The DNA of the CDR3 is TGTGCCAGCAGCCCAGCCGGAGGCTCGTACGAGCAGTACTTC. Translated: CASSPAGGSYEQYF.

The rearrangement uses TRBV20-1 and TRBJ2-7; 8 nucleotides line up with TRBD2. The V and J ends lost 6 bases and 5 bases, in that order; junction bases with no gene match: 9. The CDR3 has 13 residues. Per the germline V gene, CDR1 is DFQATT and CDR2 is SNEGSKA (reference sequence). CDR3 DNA sequence: TGCAGTGCCAGTGGACTAGCCTGGGACGAGCAGTACTTC. Its protein product is CSASGLAWDEQYF.

V gene TRBV3-1 (or the pseudogene TRBV3-2) combines with J gene TRBJ2-5; TRBD1 matches 8 bases. Germline CDR1 reads LGHDT; CDR2 reads YNNKEL (reference sequence). With V trimmed by 3 bases and J by 5 bases, 5 bases remained unmatched. The CDR3 is 14 residues long. In DNA, the CDR3 is TGTGCCAGCAGCCACGGACAGGGCCGGGAGACCCAGTACTTC. This translates into CASSHGQGRETQYF.

The rearrangement links TRBV5-1 to TRBJ2-1; 11 bases are a match to TRBD2. The germline V gene has CDR1 SGHRS and CDR2 YFSETQ. The V gene end was trimmed by 0 bases and the J gene end by 3 bases; junction bases not matched to a gene: 11. The length of the CDR3 is 19 residues. The DNA for the CDR3 is TGCGCCAGCAGCTTGGTTGGTTCTAGCGGGAGGTGGAGCTACAATGAGCAGTTCTTC. Translated, it gives CASSLVGSSGRWSYNEQFF.

The rearrangement links TRBV9 to TRBJ2-2, with 13 bases that match TRBD2. Germline trimming cut 4 bases from V and 1 base from J; bases unmatched to any gene: 4. The CDR3 loop spans 17 amino acids. Germline V gives CDR1 SGDLS, CDR2 YYNGEE. The chain's CDR3 is CASSPGTSGKNTGELFF. The DNA for the CDR3 is TGTGCCAGCAGCCCCGGGACTAGCGGGAAGAACACCGGGGAGCTGTTTTTT.

The J gene is TRBJ1-2, the V gene TRBV27; 7 bases line up with TRBD1. The CDR3 is 15 residues long. Germline V gene sequence: CDR1 MNHEY, CDR2 SMNVEV (reference sequence). V shed 5 bases, J shed 2 bases, and the junction held 8 bases outside the gene matches. This CDR3 reads CASSANRGWNYGYTF. In DNA, the CDR3 is TGTGCCAGCAGTGCCAACAGGGGCTGGAACTATGGCTACACCTTC.